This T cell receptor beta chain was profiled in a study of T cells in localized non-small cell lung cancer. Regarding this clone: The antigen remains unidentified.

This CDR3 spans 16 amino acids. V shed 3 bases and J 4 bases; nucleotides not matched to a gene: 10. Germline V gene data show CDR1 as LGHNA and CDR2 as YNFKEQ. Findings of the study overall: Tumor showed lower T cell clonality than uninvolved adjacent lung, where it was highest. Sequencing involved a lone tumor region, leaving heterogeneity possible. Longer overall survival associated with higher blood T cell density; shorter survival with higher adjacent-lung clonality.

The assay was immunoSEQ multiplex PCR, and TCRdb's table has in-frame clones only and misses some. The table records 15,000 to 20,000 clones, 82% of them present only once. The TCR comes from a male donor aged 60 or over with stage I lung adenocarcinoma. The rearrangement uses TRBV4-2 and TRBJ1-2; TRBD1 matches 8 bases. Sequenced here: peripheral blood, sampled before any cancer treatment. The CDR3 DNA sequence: TGTGCCAGCAGCCAGGGTAACAGGGGGGGAGGCTATGGCTACACCTTC. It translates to CASSQGNRGGGYGYTF.